This is a list of T cell receptor beta chains from one sample in a study of breast tumors, draining lymph nodes, adjacent tissues. TCRdb analysed the multiplex PCR reads with MiXCR anew, one entry per CDR3 protein. Among tens of thousands of distinct CDR3 sequences listed, 45% to 60% were seen once. The sample was breast tumor tissue. The receptors shown here come from a female donor with breast cancer. Some clones in this sample may be carry-over from other donors' samples. Each CDR3 is given with its conserved first and last residue. A D gene is named only where the DNA matches it firmly. The size entry is marked missing in some rows and otherwise reads once, few, many or a size class.

>TRBJ2-1|.|.|TRBV7-2
TGTGCCAGCAGAATGGCAGGGAGGTTCGAGCAGTTCTTC
CASRMAGRFEQFF
>TRBJ1-6|once|.|TRBV7-2
TGTGCCAGCAGCCTACGACGAGGGAATTCACCCCTCCACTTT
CASSLRRGNSPLHF
>TRBJ1-6|.|TRBD1|TRBV2
TGTGCCAGCAGTTCCGGGACAGGAGCCAATTCACCCCTCCACTTT
CASSSGTGANSPLHF
>TRBJ2-7|many|.|TRBV6-5
TGTGCCAGCAGTCACTCAGGGACGGCAACCTACGAGCAGTACTTC
CASSHSGTATYEQYF
>TRBJ1-6|many|.|TRBV7-2
TGTGCCAGCAGGGCGAGGTCGGGGGTGGGTTATAATTCACCCCTCCACTTT
CASRARSGVGYNSPLHF
>TRBJ1-2|.|.|TRBV6-5
TGTGCCAGCAGTACCGGACCCAGGCAGGGCTACACCTTC
CASSTGPRQGYTF
>TRBJ2-3|medium-sized|TRBD2|TRBV5-8
TGTGCCAGCAGCTCCCCCGGGACTAGGTCAGATACGCAGTATTTT
CASSSPGTRSDTQYF
>TRBJ1-2|many|TRBD1|TRBV7-9
TGTGCCAGCAGCCGGACAGGGGGCTCCTATGGCTACACCTTC
CASSRTGGSYGYTF
>TRBJ2-7|.|TRBD2|TRBV12-5
TGTGCTAGTGGTTGGGGGGGAGGGGTACGGACCTACAAGCAGTACTTC
CASGWGGGVRTYKQYF
>TRBJ1-6|few|TRBD1|TRBV27
TGTGCCAGCCGGACAGGGTGGGATTCACCCCTCCACTTT
CASRTGWDSPLHF
>TRBJ1-4|.|TRBD1|TRBV29-1
TGCAGCGTTGTTATTGGGTACGGGACAGGTGAAAAACTGTTTTTT
CSVVIGYGTGEKLFF
>TRBJ2-5|once|TRBD2|TRBV20-1
TGCAGTGCTAGCGGGGGGGGACAAGAGACCCAGTACTTC
CSASGGGQETQYF
>TRBJ1-5|.|.|TRBV9
TGTGCCAGCAGCGAGGAGGGGATTTGGGGCAATCAGCCCCAGCATTTT
CASSEEGIWGNQPQHF
>TRBJ2-5|.|TRBD2|TRBV29-1
TGCGGCGTTGAGGAGTTAGCGGGAGAGACCCAGTACTTC
CGVEELAGETQYF
>TRBJ2-2|many|.|TRBV5-1
TGCGCCAGCAGCGGCGATGACACCGGGGAGCTGTTTTTT
CASSGDDTGELFF
>TRBJ2-1|.|.|TRBV6-2/TRBV6-3
TGTGCCAGCAGTCGCCCGGGACTCGGGCATGAGCAGTTCTTC
CASSRPGLGHEQFF
>TRBJ2-1|.|TRBD2|TRBV5-1
TGCGCCAGCAGCCCGAGCGGGACTAGAAATGAGCAGTTCTTC
CASSPSGTRNEQFF
>TRBJ2-7|once|.|TRBV20-1
TGCAGTGCTAGAGAGGGGGCCGCGGGCTACGAGCAGTACTTC
CSAREGAAGYEQYF
>TRBJ2-7|many|TRBD1|TRBV19
TGTGCCAGTAGTATGTACAGGGGCCACGAGCAGTACTTC
CASSMYRGHEQYF
>TRBJ1-2|.|.|TRBV20-1
TGCAGTGCCATCCGGGACACGTCTAACTATGGCTACACCTTC
CSAIRDTSNYGYTF
>TRBJ1-6|.|TRBD1|TRBV7-9
TGTGCCAGCAGTGGAGGGGGCAGCGGTTCACCCCTCCACTTT
CASSGGGSGSPLHF
>TRBJ2-3|.|TRBD1|TRBV2
TGTGCCAGCGGCGAGGACAGGAGCACAGATACGCAGTATTTT
CASGEDRSTDTQYF
>TRBJ2-5|many|.|TRBV5-5
TGTGCCAGCAGCTTGACCGTACGGGGGGAGACCCAGTACTTC
CASSLTVRGETQYF
>TRBJ1-1|few|TRBD1|TRBV7-9
TGTGCCAGCAGCGCACAGGGGGCTGGGGCTGAAGCTTTCTTT
CASSAQGAGAEAFF
>TRBJ1-5|many|.|TRBV7-2
TGTGCCAGCAGCCTAAGGTCTGGGGATAATCAGCCCCAGCATTTT
CASSLRSGDNQPQHF
>TRBJ1-4|many|.|TRBV11-2
TGTGCCAGCAGCGTCGGGACTAATGAAAAACTGTTTTTT
CASSVGTNEKLFF
>TRBJ2-7|.|.|TRBV2
TGTGCCAGCGGACCCAGCTCCTACGAGCAGTACTTC
CASGPSSYEQYF
>TRBJ2-2|.|.|TRBV2
TGTGCCAGCAGTGAGGGCGTGGCGGGGGAGCTGTTTTTT
CASSEGVAGELFF
>TRBJ2-3|few|.|TRBV24-1
TGTGCCACCAGTCCACGGGCACCTAGCACAGATACGCAGTATTTT
CATSPRAPSTDTQYF
>TRBJ2-7|many|.|TRBV18
TGTGCCAGCTCCCCACACAGAGCCCCCTCCTACGAGCAGTACTTC
CASSPHRAPSYEQYF
>TRBJ2-7|.|.|TRBV20-1
TGCAGTGACACGGGAGAGGGGTACGAGCAGTACTTC
CSDTGEGYEQYF
>TRBJ2-3|once|TRBD2|TRBV7-6
TGTGCCAGCAGCCTACCCCGGACTAGCGGGGGGGGAACAGATACGCAGTATTTT
CASSLPRTSGGGTDTQYF
>TRBJ2-2|many|.|TRBV20-1
TGCAGTATATTTGGTGGAGCCGGGGAGCTGTTTTTT
CSIFGGAGELFF
>TRBJ1-6|once|.|TRBV12-3/TRBV12-4
TGTGCCAGCAGTTTAATGTCGAGGGATTCACCCCTCCACTTT
CASSLMSRDSPLHF
>TRBJ1-2|.|.|TRBV25-1
TGTGCCAGTGTTTCCTATGGCTACACCTTC
CASVSYGYTF
>TRBJ2-1|.|.|TRBV14
TGTGCCAGCAGGAGGAGCTCCTACAATGAACAGTTCTTC
CASRRSSYNEQFF
>TRBJ1-3|many|.|TRBV3-1
TGTGCCAGCAGCCAAGGAAGCTCGGGGGGGACTGGAAACACCATATATTTT
CASSQGSSGGTGNTIYF
>TRBJ1-2|many|TRBD1|TRBV9
TGTGCCAGCAGCGCTAGGGGGGACAGGGGATCTAACTATGGCTACACCTTC
CASSARGDRGSNYGYTF
>TRBJ1-1|.|TRBD1|TRBV28
TGTGCCAGCAGTTTGAGACAGGGAAACACTGAAGCTTTCTTT
CASSLRQGNTEAFF
>TRBJ2-1|many|.|TRBV29-1
TGCAGCGTTGAAGTGATGAATGAGCAGTTCTTC
CSVEVMNEQFF
>TRBJ2-3|few|TRBD2|TRBV6-2/TRBV6-3
TGTGCCAGCAGTCTGGGGACTAGCGGGAGAAATGAGCAGTATTTT
CASSLGTSGRNEQYF
>TRBJ2-5|many|.|TRBV30
TGTGCCTGGAGTACAGGTCACCAAGAGACCCAGTACTTC
CAWSTGHQETQYF
>TRBJ2-3|.|.|TRBV5-1
TGTGCCAGCAGCCCCCGGAGGGGTGGTGGCACAGATACGCAGTATTTT
CASSPRRGGGTDTQYF
>TRBJ2-1|many|TRBD1|TRBV9
TGTGCCAGCAGCGTTTCCGGGACAGGGGGCGCTGAGCAGTTCTTC
CASSVSGTGGAEQFF
>TRBJ2-1|.|.|TRBV7-9
TGTGCCAGCAGCTTTGGCGGGGACAATGAGCAGTTCTTC
CASSFGGDNEQFF
>TRBJ1-5|.|.|TRBV2
TGTGCCAGCAGTGAAAGGGTGGCGGGGGGCAATCAGCCCCAGCATTTT
CASSERVAGGNQPQHF
>TRBJ1-4|.|TRBD1|TRBV29-1
TGCAGCGTTGATAGCGGGTACGGGACAGGGGCTGAAAAACTGTTTTTT
CSVDSGYGTGAEKLFF
>TRBJ2-7|.|.|TRBV19
TGTGCCAGTAGTATCTCCCCCCGCGGGAACTACGAGCAGTACTTC
CASSISPRGNYEQYF
>TRBJ1-4|.|.|TRBV5-1
TGCGCCAGCAGCTCAAGTGCGGGACGGGAAAAACTGTTTTTT
CASSSSAGREKLFF
>TRBJ2-7|.|.|TRBV5-5
TGTACCGGACAGTCCTACGAGCAGTACTTC
CTGQSYEQYF
>TRBJ1-4|.|TRBD1|TRBV7-2
TGTGCCAGCAGCGTTCGACAGGGGTGGGACGAAAAACTGTTTTTT
CASSVRQGWDEKLFF
>TRBJ2-1|many|.|TRBV20-1
TGCAGTGCTAGAGATCCCCTTGTCGGCAATGAGCAGTTCTTC
CSARDPLVGNEQFF
>TRBJ2-7|.|TRBD2|TRBV20-1
TGCAGTGCTAGCACGGGACTAGTACCCTACGAGCAGTACTTC
CSASTGLVPYEQYF